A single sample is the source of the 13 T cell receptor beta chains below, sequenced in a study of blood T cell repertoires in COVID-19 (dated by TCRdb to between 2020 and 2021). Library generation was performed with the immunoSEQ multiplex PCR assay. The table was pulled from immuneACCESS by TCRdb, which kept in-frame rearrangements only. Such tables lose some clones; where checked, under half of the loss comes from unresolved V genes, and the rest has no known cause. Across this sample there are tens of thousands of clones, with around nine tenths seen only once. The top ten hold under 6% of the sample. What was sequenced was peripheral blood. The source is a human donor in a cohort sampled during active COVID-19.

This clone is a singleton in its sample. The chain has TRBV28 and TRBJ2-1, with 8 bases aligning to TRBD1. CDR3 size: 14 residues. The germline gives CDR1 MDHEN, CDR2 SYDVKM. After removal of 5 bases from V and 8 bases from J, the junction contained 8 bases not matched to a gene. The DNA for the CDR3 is TGTGCCAGCAGTACCGGACAGGGCATCGATGAGCAGTTCTTC. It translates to CASSTGQGIDEQFF.

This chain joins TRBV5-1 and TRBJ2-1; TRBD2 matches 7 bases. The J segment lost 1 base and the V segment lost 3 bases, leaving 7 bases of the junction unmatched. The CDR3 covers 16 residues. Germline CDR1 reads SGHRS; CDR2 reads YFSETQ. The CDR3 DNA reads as TGCGCCAGCAGCTCGGGGGAGGGCCTATCCTACAATGAGCAGTTCTTC. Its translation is CASSSGEGLSYNEQFF.

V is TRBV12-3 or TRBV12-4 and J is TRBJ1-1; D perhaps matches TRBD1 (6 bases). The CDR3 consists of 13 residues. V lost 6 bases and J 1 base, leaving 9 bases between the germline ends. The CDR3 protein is CASRLRGNTEAFF. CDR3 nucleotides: TGTGCCAGCAGACTCAGGGGGAACACTGAAGCTTTCTTT.

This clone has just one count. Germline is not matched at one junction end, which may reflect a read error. The CDR3 DNA sequence: TGTGCTAGCAGCCCCGGTAGTTCCAACTCCTACAATGAGCAGTTCTTC. Residues: CASSPGSSNSYNEQFF. This rearrangement joins TRBV7-7 to TRBJ2-1; D unclear. Germline V gene sequence: CDR1 SSHAT, CDR2 FNYEAQ (reference sequence). This CDR3 is 16 amino acids long. Complete variable domain (other parts from reference TRBV7-7 and TRBJ2-1): GAGVSQSPRYKVTKRGQDVTLRCDPISSHATLYWYQQALGQGPEFLTYFNYEAQPDKSGLPSDRFSAERPEGSISTLTIQRTEQRDSAMYRCASSPGSSNSYNEQFFGPGTRLTVL.

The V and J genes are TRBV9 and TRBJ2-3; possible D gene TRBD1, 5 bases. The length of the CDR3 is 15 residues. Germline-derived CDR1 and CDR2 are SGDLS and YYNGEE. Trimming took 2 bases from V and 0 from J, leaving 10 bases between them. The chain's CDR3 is CASSVRQSSTDTQYF. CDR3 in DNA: TGTGCCAGCAGCGTTAGACAGTCTAGCACAGATACGCAGTATTTT.

CDR3 nucleotide sequence: TGTGCCAGCCAGCATGGCCAGGGCGATGGCTACACCTTC. Its protein is CASQHGQGDGYTF. This sequence joins TRBV19 and TRBJ1-2, with D possibly TRBD1 on 5 matching bases. Trimming removed 9 bases at V and 6 bases at J, with 17 bases between. This CDR3 comprises 13 residues. Germline CDR1 and CDR2: LNHDA and SQIVND (reference sequence).

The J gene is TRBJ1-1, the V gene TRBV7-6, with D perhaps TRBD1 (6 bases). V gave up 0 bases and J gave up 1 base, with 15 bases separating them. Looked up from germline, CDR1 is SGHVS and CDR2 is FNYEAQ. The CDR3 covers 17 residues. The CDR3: CASSLAGAAPSNTEAFF. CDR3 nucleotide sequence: TGTGCCAGCAGCTTAGCGGGGGCAGCCCCCTCGAACACTGAAGCTTTCTTT.

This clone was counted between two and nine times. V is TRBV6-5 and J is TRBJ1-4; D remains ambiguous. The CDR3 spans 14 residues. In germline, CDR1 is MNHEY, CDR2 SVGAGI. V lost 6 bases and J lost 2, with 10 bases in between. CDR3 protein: CASSRGWTNEKLFF. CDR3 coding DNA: TGTGCCAGCAGCCGCGGATGGACTAATGAAAAACTGTTTTTT.

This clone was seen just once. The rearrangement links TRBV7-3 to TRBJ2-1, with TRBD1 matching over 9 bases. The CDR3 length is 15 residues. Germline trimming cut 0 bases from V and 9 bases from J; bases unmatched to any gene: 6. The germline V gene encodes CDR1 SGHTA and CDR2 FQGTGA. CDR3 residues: CASSLTGTGFGEQFF. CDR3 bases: TGTGCCAGCAGCTTAACAGGGACAGGGTTCGGTGAGCAGTTCTTC.

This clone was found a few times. CDR3 DNA: TGTGCCAGCAGTTTAGCGGCGGGCCTTGGTCAGTTCTTC. It specifies CASSLAAGLGQFF. The chain joins TRBV12-3 or TRBV12-4 to TRBJ2-1, with D maybe TRBD2 (5 bases). The CDR3 is 13 residues long. Between the trimmed V and J ends, which lost 0 bases and 13 bases, there was a span of 13 bases.

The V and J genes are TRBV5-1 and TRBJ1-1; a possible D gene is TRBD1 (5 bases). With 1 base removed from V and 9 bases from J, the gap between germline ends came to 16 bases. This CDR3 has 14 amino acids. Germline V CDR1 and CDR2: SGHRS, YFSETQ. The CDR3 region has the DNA TGCGCCAGCAGCTTGAGCGACAGAGAAAAGAAAGCTTTCTTT. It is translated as CASSLSDREKKAFF.

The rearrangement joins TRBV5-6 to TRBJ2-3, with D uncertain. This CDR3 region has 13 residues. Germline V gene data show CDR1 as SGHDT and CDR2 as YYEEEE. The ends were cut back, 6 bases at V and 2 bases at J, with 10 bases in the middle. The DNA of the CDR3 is TGTGCCAGCACCCTACCCCACACAGATACGCAGTATTTT. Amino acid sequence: CASTLPHTDTQYF.

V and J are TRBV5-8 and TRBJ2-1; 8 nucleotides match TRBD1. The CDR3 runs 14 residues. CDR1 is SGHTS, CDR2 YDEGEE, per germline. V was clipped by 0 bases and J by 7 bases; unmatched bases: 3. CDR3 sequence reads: CASSLGQGKNEQFF. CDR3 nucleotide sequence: TGTGCCAGCAGCTTGGGACAGGGGAAGAATGAGCAGTTCTTC.